The 32 T cell receptor beta chains given below trace back to one sample, sequenced in a study of T cell changes during pregnancy in multiple sclerosis. Produced via immunoSEQ multiplex PCR; TCRdb's table is partial and in-frame only. The profile shows approximately 58,000 clones, around 92% of them singletons. The sequenced sample was peripheral blood, obtained in the second trimester of pregnancy. Every receptor here comes from a female donor in good health, enrolled as a control in a pregnancy study.

This chain joins TRBV19 and TRBJ1-6; possibly TRBD1 for D (6 bases). Germline V CDR1 and CDR2: LNHDA, SQIVND (reference sequence). The CDR3 sequence is 14 residues long. V gave up 5 bases and J gave up 2 bases, with 7 bases separating them. CDR3 nucleotide sequence: TGTGCCAGTAGTGGGGGCACCTATAATTCACCCCTCCACTTT. It yields the protein CASSGGTYNSPLHF.

Here the CDR3 reads CASSWRGDTQYF. The CDR3 DNA is TGCGCCAGCAGCTGGCGAGGGGATACGCAGTATTTT. The chain combines TRBV5-1 with TRBJ2-3; the D gene is possibly TRBD2 (5 bases). Trimming cost V 3 bases and J 6 bases, with 8 bases left between them. The CDR3 runs to 12 residues. Per the germline V gene, CDR1 is SGHRS and CDR2 is YFSETQ. The full variable domain, with the rest looked up from reference TRBV5-1 and TRBJ2-3, is KAGVTQTPRYLIKTRGQQVTLSCSPISGHRSVSWYQQTPGQGLQFLFEYFSETQRNKGNFPGRFSGRQFSNSRSEMNVSTLELGDSALYLCASSWRGDTQYFGPGTRLTVL.

This clone qualifies as medium-sized (0.01 to 0.1%). The V and J genes are TRBV6-4 and TRBJ2-2, with 7 bases aligning to TRBD2. The CDR3 consists of 16 residues. Per germline, CDR1 MRHNA and CDR2 SNTAGT. With 5 bases clipped from V and 2 bases from J, the junction kept 8 bases outside the gene matches. The CDR3 DNA is TGTGCCAGCAGTCCTAACCCGGGGGGAAACACCGGGGAGCTGTTTTTT. Translated, it gives CASSPNPGGNTGELFF.

The genes are TRBV7-8 and TRBJ1-1; tentative D call: TRBD1 (5 bases). Germline V gene data show CDR1 as SGHVS and CDR2 as FQNEAQ. The CDR3 totals 16 residues. V dropped 7 bases and J dropped 1 base, with 19 bases sitting between them. The CDR3, as DNA: TGTGCCAGCACCGAAAGGGTGAATCAGGGGAACACTGAAGCTTTCTTT. Amino acid sequence: CASTERVNQGNTEAFF. Using reference TRBV7-8 and TRBJ1-1 for the parts outside the CDR3, the full variable domain is GAGVSQSPRYKVAKRGQDVALRCDPISGHVSLFWYQQALGQGPEFLTYFQNEAQLDKSGLPSDRFFAERPEGSVSTLKIQRTQQEDSAVYLCASTERVNQGNTEAFFGQGTRLTVV.

This chain joins TRBV7-3 and TRBJ2-5; TRBD1 aligns across 8 bases. The CDR3 totals 14 residues. The trim removed 5 bases at V and 5 bases at J, leaving 7 bases unmatched. Germline V gene data show CDR1 as SGHTA and CDR2 as FQGTGA. CDR3 sequence reads: CASSITGGRETQYF. The CDR3, as DNA: TGTGCCAGCAGCATTACAGGGGGGAGGGAGACCCAGTACTTC.

V gene TRBV5-1 combines with J gene TRBJ2-1, with D perhaps matching TRBD1 (5 bases). Germline V lookup: CDR1 SGHRS, CDR2 YFSETQ. The ends were cut back, 2 bases at V and 6 bases at J, with 12 bases in the middle. The CDR3 totals 14 residues. CDR3 in DNA: TGCGCCAGCAGCTTTTGGGGCCCCACCAATGAGCAGTTCTTC. Translated, it gives CASSFWGPTNEQFF.

This chain uses TRBV10-1 with TRBJ1-5; 7 nucleotides agree with TRBD1. The CDR3 covers 16 residues. Germline V gene data show CDR1 as WNHNN and CDR2 as SYGVQD (reference sequence). V dropped 10 bases and J dropped 4; count of bases not matched to a gene: 16. In nucleotides, the CDR3 is TGCGCCACCCCTCTGACAGGGCATAAGTTGAATCAGCCCCAGCATTTT. This translates into CATPLTGHKLNQPQHF.

The chain joins TRBV7-2 to TRBJ2-7; no definite D call. Trimming left V 3 bases short and J 6 bases short, with 6 bases between. CDR1 is SGHTA and CDR2 is FQGNSA in the germline V gene. The CDR3 sequence is 11 residues long. The CDR3 DNA follows: TGTGCCAGCAGCTTCGGTGTCGAGCAGTACTTC. Translating gives CASSFGVEQYF.

The chain couples TRBV30 to TRBJ2-1; D might be TRBD1 (7 bases). V was trimmed by 3 bases and J by 15 bases, leaving 15 bases between them. The CDR3 runs to 11 residues. Germline assignment: CDR1 GTSNPN and CDR2 SVGIG (reference sequence). CDR3 region: CAWRGGQAWFF. CDR3 nucleotides: TGTGCCTGGAGGGGAGGACAGGCCTGGTTCTTC.

This sequence joins TRBV5-1 and TRBJ2-2; TRBD1 might be the D (5 bases). Germline values: CDR1 SGHRS, CDR2 YFSETQ. The CDR3 loop spans 13 amino acids. Trimming took 0 bases from V and 16 from J, leaving 16 bases between them. The CDR3 DNA reads as TGCGCCAGCAGCTTGGAAGGCGGACATGGCCAGTTTTTT. It is translated as CASSLEGGHGQFF.

V gene TRBV5-4 combines with J gene TRBJ2-1; no firm D call. Trimming cost V 0 bases and J 7 bases, with 8 bases left between them. In germline, CDR1 is SGHNT, CDR2 YYREEE (reference sequence). The CDR3 extends over 13 amino acids. The CDR3, as DNA: TGTGCCAGCAGCTTGGGGAGAGCGAATGAGCAGTTCTTC. This gives the protein CASSLGRANEQFF.

This clone is a singleton in its sample. DNA for the CDR3: TGTGCCAGCAGCTTAGCGCGCGGGAGTCGAGAGACCCAGTACTTC. This codes for CASSLARGSRETQYF. This chain uses TRBV11-2 with TRBJ2-5; TRBD2 matches at 7 bases. Germline CDR1 SGHAT, CDR2 FQNNGV. The junction had 6 bases not matched to a gene; V was cut back by 1 base and J by 4 bases. The CDR3 runs 15 residues.

As to this clone: The junction does not match germline at one end; this may be a read error. The CDR3 DNA sequence: TGTGCCAGCAGCTCAATGGGGGCTAGCCATCAGCCCCAGCATTTT. It yields the protein CASSSMGASHQPQHF. V is TRBV11-2 and J is TRBJ1-5, with D tentatively TRBD1 (6 bases). Germline lookup yields CDR1 SGHAT and CDR2 FQNNGV. The CDR3 contains 15 residues.

V usage is TRBV10-2 and J usage is TRBJ2-3; a possible D gene is TRBD2 (6 bases). CDR1 and CDR2 (germline): WSHSY, SAAADI. Trimming removed 6 bases at V and 4 bases at J, with 17 bases between. This CDR3 region has 15 residues. The CDR3 reads CASRDSGTSPDTQYF. Written as DNA, the CDR3 is TGCGCCAGCAGGGATAGCGGAACCTCGCCAGATACGCAGTATTTT.

CDR3 in DNA: TGTGCCAGCAAGATATCGGGACAGGGTAATGAAAAACTGTTTTTT. Amino acids: CASKISGQGNEKLFF. This rearrangement joins TRBV6-5 to TRBJ1-4, with TRBD1 identical over 9 bases. Trimming removed 7 bases from V and 4 bases from J; junction bases left unmatched: 7. Germline V lookup: CDR1 MNHEY, CDR2 SVGAGI. CDR3 length: 15 residues.

The chain links TRBV7-9 to TRBJ2-1; TRBD2 matches at 12 bases. Per the germline V gene, CDR1 is SEHNR and CDR2 is FQNEAQ (reference sequence). The CDR3 has 16 amino acids. Trimming cost V 5 bases and J 6 bases; bases outside gene matches: 8. The CDR3 here is CASSHLAGGPSNEQFF. The CDR3 bases are TGTGCCAGCAGCCACCTAGCGGGAGGGCCAAGCAATGAGCAGTTCTTC. The full variable domain, completed using reference TRBV7-9 and TRBJ2-1, is DTGVSQNPRHKITKRGQNVTFRCDPISEHNRLYWYRQTLGQGPEFLTYFQNEAQLEKSRLLSDRFSAERPKGSFSTLEIQRTEQGDSAMYLCASSHLAGGPSNEQFFGPGTRLTVL.

The V call is TRBV19, the J call TRBJ2-1; the D is unclear. The CDR3 has 14 amino acids. Trimming shortened V by 1 base and J by 3 bases, and 7 bases separated the two germline ends. The V gene's germline CDR1 is LNHDA and CDR2 SQIVND (reference sequence). This chain's CDR3 is CASSIVASYNEQFF. The CDR3 DNA sequence: TGTGCCAGTAGTATAGTAGCTAGCTACAATGAGCAGTTCTTC.

V and J are TRBV10-2 and TRBJ2-7; 11 positions match TRBD2. CDR1 is WSHSY, CDR2 SAAADI, per germline. With 6 bases clipped from V and 7 bases from J, the junction kept 8 bases outside the gene matches. This CDR3 is 14 amino acids long. CDR3 nucleotide sequence: TGCGCCAGCAGGAGGCCTAGCGGGGGGCCAGAGCAGTACTTC. It is translated as CASRRPSGGPEQYF.

The rearrangement uses TRBV10-3 and TRBJ2-1; 7 bases fit TRBD2. This CDR3 is 11 amino acids long. CDR1 is ENHRY, CDR2 SYGVKD, per germline. V trimming: 10 bases; J trimming: 10 bases; junction bases outside the gene matches: 7. For the CDR3, the DNA is TGTGCCACTCGGACTAGTCGCGAGCAGTTCTTC. The encoded protein is CATRTSREQFF.

This clone was picked up one time. V gene TRBV7-2 combines with J gene TRBJ1-2, with a weak D call TRBD1 (5 bases). The CDR3 contains 14 residues. Germline lookup yields CDR1 SGHTA and CDR2 FQGNSA. Trimming removed 3 bases from V and 7 bases from J, with 15 bases in between. This CDR3 reads CASSFGPGGSGYTF. The DNA of the CDR3 is TGTGCCAGCAGCTTTGGCCCGGGGGGATCTGGCTACACCTTC. Filled out from reference TRBV7-2 and TRBJ1-2, the complete variable domain reads GAGVSQSPSNKVTEKGKDVELRCDPISGHTALYWYRQSLGQGLEFLIYFQGNSAPDKSGLPSDRFSAERTGGSVSTLTIQRTQQEDSAVYLCASSFGPGGSGYTFGSGTRLTVV.

The chain joins TRBV11-2 to TRBJ2-5; TRBD1 agrees at 9 bases. Trimming removed 4 bases from V and 3 bases from J; junction bases left unmatched: 3. Per germline, CDR1 SGHAT and CDR2 FQNNGV. The CDR3 is made up of 14 amino acids. CDR3 residues: CASSSGQGKETQYF. The CDR3 DNA reads TGTGCCAGCAGCTCCGGACAGGGGAAAGAGACCCAGTACTTC.

V usage is TRBV5-4 and J usage is TRBJ2-7, with D perhaps matching TRBD1 (5 bases). Trimming removed 0 bases at V and 3 bases at J, with 7 bases between. Germline CDR1 is SGHNT and CDR2 is YYREEE (reference sequence). The CDR3 extends over 13 amino acids. DNA for the CDR3: TGTGCCAGCAGCTTGGACAGGATCTACGAGCAGTACTTC. Amino acids: CASSLDRIYEQYF.

This chain uses TRBV7-3 with TRBJ1-1, with 7 nucleotides matching TRBD1. The CDR3 has 15 amino acids. Germline V lookup: CDR1 SGHTA, CDR2 FQGTGA. V shed 5 bases and J 5 bases; nucleotides not matched to a gene: 11. CDR3 DNA sequence: TGTGCCAGCAGCCCAACCACAGGGGCGGATACTGAAGCTTTCTTT. Amino acid sequence: CASSPTTGADTEAFF. The whole variable domain, remainder taken from reference TRBV7-3 and TRBJ1-1, is GAGVSQTPSNKVTEKGKYVELRCDPISGHTALYWYRQSLGQGPEFLIYFQGTGAADDSGLPNDRFFAVRPEGSVSTLKIQRTERGDSAVYLCASSPTTGADTEAFFGQGTRLTVV.

V usage is TRBV6-5 and J usage is TRBJ2-5, with a possible D match to TRBD1 (6 bases). Looked up from germline, CDR1 is MNHEY and CDR2 is SVGAGI. V was cut by 6 bases and J by 5 bases, with 16 bases left in between. This CDR3 contains 14 residues. CDR3 nucleotides: TGTGCCAGCAGGGCCGTGGGGGCTCGGGAGACCCAGTACTTC. Translated, it gives CASRAVGARETQYF.

The chain couples TRBV2 to TRBJ2-7; 8 bases agree with TRBD1. Trimming at V came to 6 bases and at J to 1 base, leaving 8 bases not matched to a gene. From germline, CDR1 is SNHLY and CDR2 FYNNEI. The CDR3 has 15 amino acids. This CDR3 is CASRSPGTGSYEQYF. The CDR3 DNA follows: TGTGCCAGCAGGAGCCCCGGGACAGGTTCCTACGAGCAGTACTTC.

The CDR3 nucleotides are TGTGCCAGCAGCGGTAGGACTAGCGGGGACGCTACGCAGTATTTT. It is translated as CASSGRTSGDATQYF. This rearrangement joins TRBV7-3 to TRBJ2-3; 12 bases are a match to TRBD2. CDR1 and CDR2 from the germline V gene are SGHTA and FQGTGA. Germline trimming cut 5 bases from V and 8 bases from J; bases unmatched to any gene: 8. The CDR3 is made up of 15 amino acids.

The rearrangement links TRBV9 to TRBJ2-7, with TRBD1 matching over 8 bases. This CDR3 is built from 15 residues. CDR1 and CDR2 (germline): SGDLS, YYNGEE. V shed 4 bases and J 5 bases; nucleotides not matched to a gene: 11. CDR3 DNA: TGTGCCAGCAGCCAGGGGGCTGCCAATATCCACGAGCAGTACTTC. It encodes CASSQGAANIHEQYF.

The chain recombines TRBV7-8 with TRBJ2-4; 9 nucleotides line up with TRBD1. V was pared by 2 bases and J by 0 bases, with 17 bases of the junction left unmatched. Germline V lookup: CDR1 SGHVS, CDR2 FQNEAQ. The CDR3 runs to 21 residues. CDR3: CASSLSSRDRARGIAKNIQYF. CDR3 sequence (DNA): TGTGCCAGCAGCTTATCTTCTCGGGACAGGGCAAGAGGGATAGCCAAAAACATTCAGTACTTC.

The chain recombines TRBV30 with TRBJ1-1; D gene uncertain. The CDR3 is made up of 12 amino acids. With 2 bases removed from V and 5 bases from J, the gap between germline ends came to 9 bases. Germline CDR1 reads GTSNPN; CDR2 reads SVGIG (reference sequence). As DNA, the CDR3 is TGTGCCTGGAGTTGGCAGGCAACTGAAGCTTTCTTT. It specifies CAWSWQATEAFF.

The chain couples TRBV7-2 to TRBJ2-1; 8 bases map to TRBD2. V was clipped by 2 bases and J by 6 bases; unmatched bases: 15. This CDR3 contains 18 residues. CDR1 is SGHTA, CDR2 FQGNSA, per germline. CDR3 DNA: TGTGCCAGCAGCTTAAAGCTAGCGGGTCCCCCCATGGTCAATGAGCAGTTCTTC. Translated: CASSLKLAGPPMVNEQFF.

V is TRBV29-1 and J is TRBJ1-1, with D perhaps TRBD1 (5 bases). The CDR3 runs 12 residues. Germline CDR1 is SQVTM and CDR2 is ANQGSEA. The V end lost 4 bases, the J end lost 1 base, and 7 bases lay between the germline ends. DNA for the CDR3: TGCAGCGTTGCGGGGGGGAACACTGAAGCTTTCTTT. Its translation is CSVAGGNTEAFF.

This clone was counted once. V and J are TRBV2 and TRBJ2-1, with 9 bases fitting TRBD2. This CDR3 comprises 14 residues. Germline V gene lookup returns CDR1 SNHLY and CDR2 FYNNEI. J gave up 9 bases and V 4 bases, and 7 bases lay outside the gene matches. The CDR3 loop reads CASSATGTSSEQFF. The CDR3 DNA is TGTGCCAGCAGTGCGACCGGGACTAGCAGTGAGCAGTTCTTC.